The rows below give T cell receptor beta chains drawn from one sample of a study of shared clonotypes between healthy human individuals. Only in-frame clones appear in the TCRdb table, and some are missing; sequencing was by immunoSEQ multiplex PCR. The sample gives about 730,000 clones, over 55% of which show up once; about 1.7% is in the top ten. Source material: memory CD4+ T cells sorted from blood. These receptors were obtained from a woman aged 25 to 39 in good health. The CDR3 runs from the conserved cysteine through the conserved F or W. The D gene is left open where the match is weak. Some rows mark clone size as missing; the rest say once, few, many or name a class of expanded clone.

v_gene	d_gene	abundance	j_gene	CDR3aa	CDR3nt
TRBV7-9	-	-	TRBJ1-2	CASSLKPRPYGYTF	TGTGCCAGCAGCTTAAAACCCCGCCCTTATGGCTACACCTTC
TRBV6-6	TRBD2	-	TRBJ2-1	CATRTSFDEQFF	TGTGCCACACGGACTAGCTTCGATGAGCAGTTCTTC
TRBV7-6	TRBD2	-	TRBJ2-2	CASSLGGLAGGTGELFF	TGTGCCAGCAGCTTAGGGGGACTAGCGGGAGGCACCGGGGAGCTGTTTTTT
TRBV7-6	-	-	TRBJ2-1	CASSPAQAIKQFF	TGTGCCAGCAGCCCCGCCCAGGCTATAAAGCAGTTCTTC
TRBV27	-	few	TRBJ2-7	CASIVQGREYEQYF	TGTGCCAGCATAGTACAGGGAAGGGAATACGAGCAGTACTTC
TRBV27	-	once	TRBJ2-3	CASSLAFAEDTQYF	TGTGCCAGCAGTTTGGCCTTTGCGGAAGATACGCAGTATTTT
TRBV19	-	-	TRBJ2-7	CASSMSDSSYEQYF	TGTGCCAGTAGTATGTCCGACAGCTCCTACGAGCAGTACTTC
TRBV2	-	-	TRBJ2-7	CASSGQSHEQYF	TGTGCCAGCAGTGGGCAGTCTCACGAGCAGTACTTC
TRBV4-1	TRBD1	few	TRBJ2-1	CASSQSGTGYNEQFF	TGCGCCAGCAGCCAATCCGGGACAGGGTACAATGAGCAGTTCTTC
TRBV7-3	-	-	TRBJ2-5	CASSLTLLAQQETQYF	TGTGCCAGCAGCTTAACCTTACTAGCCCAACAAGAGACCCAGTACTTC
TRBV28	TRBD1	once	TRBJ2-7	CASRKDRISSYEQYF	TGTGCCAGCAGAAAGGACAGGATTTCCTCCTACGAGCAGTACTTC
TRBV4-2	TRBD2	-	TRBJ2-3	CASSLRLAGEVDTQYF	TGTGCCAGCAGCCTACGACTAGCGGGAGAAGTAGATACGCAGTATTTT
TRBV28	-	-	TRBJ1-1	CASSHYTEAFF	TGTGCCAGCAGCCATTACACTGAAGCTTTCTTT
TRBV6-1	-	-	TRBJ2-7	CASSEARGVEQYF	TGTGCCAGCAGTGAAGCGCGAGGGGTCGAGCAGTACTTC
TRBV18	TRBD2	-	TRBJ2-7	CASSGTSGFYEQYF	TGTGCCAGCTCAGGGACTAGCGGGTTCTACGAGCAGTACTTC
TRBV18	TRBD1	-	TRBJ2-5	CASSPGQGETQYF	TGTGCCAGCTCACCAGGACAGGGGGAGACCCAGTACTTC
TRBV18	TRBD1	once	TRBJ2-3	CASSPYGRTGSTDTQYF	TGTGCCAGCTCACCTTACGGTAGGACAGGGAGCACAGATACGCAGTATTTT
TRBV29-1	-	-	TRBJ2-5	CSVAGHLNGETQYF	TGCAGCGTTGCGGGACATCTAAACGGGGAGACCCAGTACTTC
TRBV29-1	TRBD1	-	TRBJ2-5	CSVTRQGEETQYF	TGCAGCGTTACTAGACAGGGGGAAGAGACCCAGTACTTC
TRBV30	-	few	TRBJ1-5	CAWSWGGELPQHF	TGTGCCTGGAGTTGGGGGGGAGAGTTACCCCAGCATTTT